Below, 15 T cell receptor beta chains from the same sample are listed, as sequenced in a study of blood T cell repertoires in COVID-19. Libraries were prepared by immunoSEQ multiplex PCR; TCRdb keeps only in-frame clonotypes and omits some of them. The sample lists 200,000 or so clones; around four fifths were seen once. Material for sequencing was peripheral blood. These receptors all stem from a man in his 60s with COVID-19, enrolled during active disease.

The chain links TRBV3-1 (or the pseudogene TRBV3-2) to TRBJ1-1, with 7 bases fitting TRBD1. From germline, CDR1 is LGHDT and CDR2 YNNKEL (reference sequence). The CDR3 has 15 amino acids. J was trimmed by 1 base and V by 6 bases; bases with no gene match: 8. CDR3 protein: CASSPTGTENTEAFF. The DNA of the CDR3 is TGTGCCAGCAGTCCTACCGGGACAGAGAACACTGAAGCTTTCTTT.

V and J are TRBV28 and TRBJ1-1; D might be TRBD1 (5 bases). Germline V lookup: CDR1 MDHEN, CDR2 SYDVKM. CDR3 size: 13 residues. Trimming removed 3 bases from V and 9 bases from J, with 14 bases in between. CDR3 bases: TGTGCCAGCAGTTTCAGGGTGGGCGCAAAAGCTTTCTTT. Its translation is CASSFRVGAKAFF.

This clone was counted a few times. The chain employs TRBV5-1 and TRBJ1-1; D unresolved. The CDR3 runs to 15 residues. Germline CDR1 SGHRS, CDR2 YFSETQ. V shed 0 bases and J shed 3 bases, with 12 bases lying between them. The CDR3 DNA reads TGCGCCAGCAGCTTGGAAGGAGGTTGGGACACTGAAGCTTTCTTT. Its protein is CASSLEGGWDTEAFF.

This chain joins TRBV6-5 and TRBJ1-5; TRBD1 might be the D (6 bases). V was trimmed by 0 bases and J by 1 base, leaving 7 bases between them. Germline loops: CDR1 MNHEY, CDR2 SVGAGI. There are 15 residues in the CDR3. The CDR3 region is CASSYSGQSNQPQHF. As DNA, the CDR3 is TGTGCCAGCAGTTACTCGGGACAAAGCAATCAGCCCCAGCATTTT.

The V and J genes are TRBV5-8 and TRBJ1-6; D unresolved. Germline V lookup: CDR1 SGHTS, CDR2 YDEGEE. The CDR3 contains 15 residues. With 0 bases removed from V and 7 bases from J, the gap between germline ends came to 11 bases. CDR3 residues: CASSLVGQANSPLHF. DNA for the CDR3: TGTGCCAGCAGCTTGGTTGGCCAGGCAAATTCACCCCTCCACTTT.

The chain has TRBV11-3 and TRBJ1-1; D is unresolved. From germline, CDR1 is SGHNT and CDR2 YENEEA. V dropped 5 bases and J dropped 1 base, with 8 bases sitting between them. The CDR3 runs 13 residues. CDR3 sequence: CASSHEENTEAFF. The CDR3 DNA sequence: TGTGCCAGCAGCCATGAGGAGAACACTGAAGCTTTCTTT.

The chain has TRBV5-8 and TRBJ1-1; D unresolved. Germline V gene lookup returns CDR1 SGHTS and CDR2 YDEGEE. The CDR3 has 12 amino acids. Between the trimmed V and J ends, which lost 4 bases and 4 bases, there was a span of 8 bases. CDR3: CASSPLGTEAFF. In nucleotides, the CDR3 is TGTGCCAGCAGCCCGCTAGGCACTGAAGCTTTCTTT. Full variable domain (outside the CDR3, taken from reference TRBV5-8 and TRBJ1-1): EAGVTQSPTHLIKTRGQQATLRCSPISGHTSVYWYQQALGLGLQFLLWYDEGEERNRGNFPPRFSGRQFPNYSSELNVNALELEDSALYLCASSPLGTEAFFGQGTRLTVV.

The CDR3 sequence is CASSFPPGGDTDTQYF. In nucleotides, the CDR3 is TGTGCCAGCAGCTTCCCCCCCGGGGGGGACACAGATACGCAGTATTTT. The chain carries TRBV7-8 and TRBJ2-3; TRBD2 agrees at 8 bases. This CDR3 is built from 16 residues. Trimming removed 3 bases from V and 2 bases from J; junction bases left unmatched: 7. CDR1 and CDR2 (germline): SGHVS, FQNEAQ.

This chain joins TRBV7-9 and TRBJ2-2; D remains ambiguous. The CDR3 runs to 17 residues. The germline CDR1 and CDR2 sequences are SEHNR and FQNEAQ (reference sequence). With 2 bases removed from V and 0 bases from J, the gap between germline ends came to 13 bases. CDR3: CASSLRGLFANTGELFF. The CDR3 DNA reads TGTGCCAGCAGCTTAAGAGGCTTGTTCGCGAACACCGGGGAGCTGTTTTTT.

Regarding this clone: Other DNA sequences from this sample encode an identical CDR3 as well. The chain joins TRBV6-6 to TRBJ1-2; perhaps TRBD1 as D (5 bases). There are 14 residues in the CDR3. Germline CDR1 MNHNY, CDR2 SVGAGI (reference sequence). The germline V and J ends were trimmed by 0 bases and 5 bases, with 10 bases remaining between them. The CDR3 here is CASSYSRGNYGYTF. As DNA, the CDR3 is TGTGCCAGCAGTTACTCGCGGGGGAATTATGGCTACACCTTC.

This clone was detected once. The chain uses TRBV27 and TRBJ1-2; weak D call: TRBD1 (6 bases). CDR3 size: 16 residues. Per germline, CDR1 MNHEY and CDR2 SMNVEV (reference sequence). V gave up 6 bases and J gave up 6 bases, with 23 bases separating them. The CDR3 DNA reads as TGTGCCAGCAGATTCCTGGGGGGCGGGGGAGTACATGGCTACACCTTC. Its translation: CASRFLGGGGVHGYTF.

J is TRBJ1-2 and V is TRBV5-4; 8 bases fit TRBD1. In germline, CDR1 is SGHNT, CDR2 YYREEE (reference sequence). The CDR3 loop spans 14 amino acids. V lost 4 bases and J lost 4; bases outside the gene matches: 6. The CDR3 nucleotides read TGTGCCAGCAGCCGCACACAGGGGGGCTATGGCTACACCTTC. Protein product: CASSRTQGGYGYTF.

The chain has TRBV14 and TRBJ1-4; a weak D match, TRBD1 (6 bases). Germline V gene lookup returns CDR1 SGHDN and CDR2 FVKESK. The CDR3 has 14 residues. Between the trimmed V and J ends, which lost 2 bases and 5 bases, there was a span of 9 bases. The CDR3 nucleotides read TGTGCCAGCAGCCAACAGGGGATGAATGAAAAACTGTTTTTT. Translated, it gives CASSQQGMNEKLFF. The full variable domain, with the rest looked up from reference TRBV14 and TRBJ1-4, is EAGVTQFPSHSVIEKGQTVTLRCDPISGHDNLYWYRRVMGKEIKFLLHFVKESKQDESGMPNNRFLAERTGGTYSTLKVQPAELEDSGVYFCASSQQGMNEKLFFGSGTQLSVL.

J is TRBJ1-6 and V is TRBV28; tentative D call: TRBD1 (6 bases). CDR1 and CDR2 from the germline V gene are MDHEN and SYDVKM. CDR3 size: 15 residues. The V end lost 5 bases, the J end lost 3 bases, and 11 bases lay between the germline ends. The CDR3 nucleotides read TGTGCCAGCAGTACACAGGGAATCTATAATTCACCCCTCCACTTT. It specifies CASSTQGIYNSPLHF.

The count of this clone is one. The sample has other DNA sequences that encode this CDR3 too. The chain has TRBV12-3 or TRBV12-4 and TRBJ2-5; D unclear. V lost 2 bases to trimming and J lost 4 bases, with 2 bases between them. The CDR3 has 11 amino acids. CDR3 region: CASSLRETQYF. The DNA of the CDR3 is TGTGCCAGCAGTTTACGAGAGACCCAGTACTTC.